This TCR beta chain was retrieved from a study of blood T cell repertoires in COVID-19. As for the study in general: The study drew acute and convalescent COVID-19 samples from the United States, Italy and Spain.

The germline CDR1 and CDR2 sequences are SGHTA and FQGTGA. J gave up 5 bases and V 4 bases, and 5 bases lay outside the gene matches. This CDR3 is built from 14 residues. TCRdb's copy holds only in-frame clones and misses some; the assay was immunoSEQ multiplex PCR. The sample lists about 130,000 clones; over 75% were seen once. This chain joins TRBV7-3 and TRBJ2-1; 7 positions agree with TRBD1. The clonotype comes from a man in his 70s with active COVID-19. Sequenced input: peripheral blood. The CDR3 loop reads CASSSRGQDNEQFF. In DNA form, the CDR3 reads TGTGCCAGCAGCTCGCGAGGACAGGACAATGAGCAGTTCTTC.